This T cell receptor beta chain was recorded in a study of blood T cell repertoires in COVID-19. Across the whole study: The United States, Italy and Spain provided the acute and convalescent COVID-19 samples.

The CDR3 has 13 residues. CDR1 and CDR2 (germline): MNHEY, SVGEGT. V was pared by 4 bases and J by 7 bases, with 13 bases between. Some clones are missing from TCRdb's copy, which holds only in-frame ones; the method was immunoSEQ multiplex PCR. The profile shows approximately 250,000 clones, roughly 82% of them singletons. The chain joins TRBV6-2 or TRBV6-3 to TRBJ1-2; a weak D match, TRBD1 (5 bases). The sequenced sample consisted of peripheral blood. This TCR came from a man aged 40-49 years who had recovered from COVID-19. CDR3 sequence: CASSFGTAGGYTF. The CDR3 nucleotides are TGTGCCAGCAGTTTCGGGACTGCCGGTGGCTACACCTTC.